This is a list of T cell receptor beta chains from one sample in a study of T cell repertoires in cytomegalovirus infection. MiXCR, run by TCRdb on the reads, gives a single entry per CDR3 protein. The sample comprises around 280,000 distinct CDR3 sequences, roughly an eighth of which are singletons, and about 8.7% rests with the top ten. The sequenced sample was PBMCs. These receptors came from a human donor in good health (CMV status not recorded). Some clones in this sample may be carry-over from other donors' samples. The CDR3 runs from the conserved cysteine through the conserved F or W. Each record gives: clone size, D gene, J gene, CDR3 length, V gene, CDR3 protein, CDR3 DNA. The D gene is left open where the match is weak. Clone size is shown for a subset of rows, as once, few, many or a class of expanded clone.

abundance: .; d_gene: .; j_gene: TRBJ2-3; len: 18; v_gene: TRBV20-1; CDR3aa: CSAELGPSKSLFTDTQYF; CDR3nt: TGCAGTGCGGAGCTGGGACCCTCTAAGTCCCTGTTCACAGATACGCAGTATTTT
abundance: many; d_gene: .; j_gene: TRBJ2-1; len: 14; v_gene: TRBV7-6; CDR3aa: CASSLLGTYNEQFF; CDR3nt: TGTGCCAGCAGCTTACTAGGCACCTACAATGAGCAGTTCTTC
abundance: many; d_gene: TRBD2; j_gene: TRBJ2-1; len: 14; v_gene: TRBV5-1; CDR3aa: CASRTGGPNDEQFF; CDR3nt: TGCGCCAGCAGGACGGGAGGGCCCAACGATGAGCAGTTCTTC
abundance: .; d_gene: TRBD1; j_gene: TRBJ2-4; len: 13; v_gene: TRBV19; CDR3aa: CASSIQQGSIQYF; CDR3nt: TGTGCCAGTAGTATTCAACAGGGGTCCATTCAGTACTTC
abundance: many; d_gene: .; j_gene: TRBJ1-1; len: 12; v_gene: TRBV7-8; CDR3aa: CASSKQGTEAFF; CDR3nt: TGTGCCAGCAGCAAACAGGGCACTGAAGCTTTCTTT
abundance: many; d_gene: .; j_gene: TRBJ2-3; len: 13; v_gene: TRBV11-3; CDR3aa: CASSLDLEDTQYF; CDR3nt: TGTGCCAGCAGCTTAGATCTAGAGGATACGCAGTATTTT
abundance: few; d_gene: TRBD2; j_gene: TRBJ2-1; len: 20; v_gene: TRBV14; CDR3aa: CASSQDGEGQSGRGGNEQFF; CDR3nt: TGTGCCAGCAGCCAAGATGGTGAGGGGCAGAGCGGGAGGGGAGGAAATGAGCAGTTCTTC
abundance: .; d_gene: .; j_gene: TRBJ2-1; len: 13; v_gene: TRBV29-1; CDR3aa: CSGGLLGGDEQFF; CDR3nt: TGCAGCGGGGGACTTCTTGGCGGGGATGAGCAGTTCTTC
abundance: many; d_gene: .; j_gene: TRBJ2-1; len: 11; v_gene: TRBV7-2; CDR3aa: CASSPDNEQFF; CDR3nt: TGTGCCAGCAGCCCGGACAATGAGCAGTTCTTC
abundance: few; d_gene: .; j_gene: TRBJ1-5; len: 12; v_gene: TRBV20-1; CDR3aa: CSAFYSNQPQHF; CDR3nt: TGCAGTGCTTTTTATAGCAATCAGCCCCAGCATTTT
abundance: .; d_gene: TRBD1; j_gene: TRBJ2-6; len: 18; v_gene: TRBV10-3; CDR3aa: CAISKTGEPYSGANVLTF; CDR3nt: TGTGCCATCAGTAAAACAGGGGAACCGTACTCTGGGGCCAACGTCCTGACTTTC
abundance: many; d_gene: .; j_gene: TRBJ1-5; len: 14; v_gene: TRBV7-2; CDR3aa: CASSQGSGNQPQHF; CDR3nt: TGTGCCAGCAGCCAGGGGAGCGGCAATCAGCCCCAGCATTTT
abundance: many; d_gene: .; j_gene: TRBJ2-1; len: 15; v_gene: TRBV19; CDR3aa: CASSVQGRGAGEQFF; CDR3nt: TGTGCCAGTAGTGTGCAGGGGAGGGGAGCCGGGGAGCAGTTCTTC
abundance: .; d_gene: .; j_gene: TRBJ1-2; len: 17; v_gene: TRBV5-1; CDR3aa: CASSLEGGLDTAYGYTF; CDR3nt: TGCGCCAGCAGCTTGGAAGGAGGCCTAGACACTGCCTATGGCTACACCTTC
abundance: .; d_gene: .; j_gene: TRBJ2-5; len: 12; v_gene: TRBV20-1; CDR3aa: CSARKWEETQYF; CDR3nt: TGCAGTGCTAGAAAGTGGGAAGAGACCCAGTACTTC
abundance: .; d_gene: .; j_gene: TRBJ2-3; len: 16; v_gene: TRBV6-6; CDR3aa: CASSYSGRDSTDTQYF; CDR3nt: TGTGCCAGCAGTTACTCGGGTCGGGACAGCACAGATACGCAGTATTTT
abundance: .; d_gene: TRBD2; j_gene: TRBJ2-3; len: 18; v_gene: TRBV10-1; CDR3aa: CASSGAPVSGGAGDTQYF; CDR3nt: TGCGCCAGCAGTGGGGCTCCGGTCAGCGGGGGGGCCGGAGATACGCAGTATTTT
abundance: few; d_gene: TRBD2; j_gene: TRBJ2-5; len: 15; v_gene: TRBV18; CDR3aa: CASSPQREWGETQYF; CDR3nt: TGTGCCAGCTCACCACAGCGGGAGTGGGGTGAGACCCAGTACTTC
abundance: many; d_gene: .; j_gene: TRBJ2-7; len: 14; v_gene: TRBV7-2; CDR3aa: CASSLDGGPYEQYF; CDR3nt: TGTGCCAGCAGCTTAGATGGCGGCCCCTACGAGCAGTACTTC
abundance: many; d_gene: TRBD1; j_gene: TRBJ1-2; len: 13; v_gene: TRBV7-2; CDR3aa: CASSPRGDGGYTF; CDR3nt: TGTGCCAGCAGCCCCAGGGGGGACGGTGGCTACACCTTC
abundance: .; d_gene: TRBD1; j_gene: TRBJ2-7; len: 12; v_gene: TRBV20-1; CDR3aa: CSARDRDYEQYF; CDR3nt: TGCAGTGCTCGGGACAGGGACTACGAGCAGTACTTC
abundance: many; d_gene: .; j_gene: TRBJ2-7; len: 13; v_gene: TRBV7-2; CDR3aa: CASSLEVGYEQYF; CDR3nt: TGTGCCAGCAGCTTAGAGGTCGGCTACGAGCAGTACTTC
abundance: many; d_gene: .; j_gene: TRBJ2-1; len: 15; v_gene: TRBV6-4; CDR3aa: CASSDSDTSDNEQFF; CDR3nt: TGTGCCAGCAGTGACTCGGATACTTCAGACAATGAGCAGTTCTTC
abundance: few; d_gene: .; j_gene: TRBJ1-2; len: 18; v_gene: TRBV24-1; CDR3aa: CATSDCAESPIELSGYTF; CDR3nt: TGTGCCACCAGTGATTGTGCCGAATCCCCCATCGAATTAAGCGGCTACACCTTC
abundance: many; d_gene: .; j_gene: TRBJ2-1; len: 18; v_gene: TRBV7-2; CDR3aa: CASSWPGSGDPSYNEQFF; CDR3nt: TGTGCCAGCAGTTGGCCCGGGTCGGGGGATCCCTCCTACAATGAGCAGTTCTTC
abundance: many; d_gene: .; j_gene: TRBJ2-3; len: 17; v_gene: TRBV6-5; CDR3aa: CASNRYRAPLGTDTQYF; CDR3nt: TGTGCCAGCAACCGATACAGGGCCCCATTGGGCACAGATACGCAGTATTTT
abundance: .; d_gene: .; j_gene: TRBJ1-1; len: 12; v_gene: TRBV10-3; CDR3aa: CATTKQGAEAFF; CDR3nt: TGTGCCACTACTAAACAGGGAGCAGAAGCTTTCTTT
abundance: many; d_gene: .; j_gene: TRBJ2-7; len: 15; v_gene: TRBV7-3; CDR3aa: CASSSSAQDSYEQYF; CDR3nt: TGTGCCAGCAGCTCCAGTGCACAGGACTCCTACGAGCAGTACTTC
abundance: .; d_gene: .; j_gene: TRBJ2-6; len: 17; v_gene: TRBV28; CDR3aa: CASSLYGSYSGANVLTF; CDR3nt: TGTGCCAGCAGTTTATATGGGAGCTACTCTGGGGCCAACGTCCTGACTTTC
abundance: few; d_gene: TRBD1; j_gene: TRBJ2-2; len: 15; v_gene: TRBV4-1; CDR3aa: CASSFPGQGAGELFF; CDR3nt: TGCGCCAGCAGCTTCCCGGGACAGGGGGCCGGGGAGCTGTTTTTT
abundance: many; d_gene: .; j_gene: TRBJ1-2; len: 13; v_gene: TRBV5-5; CDR3aa: CASSLTQNYGYTF; CDR3nt: TGTGCCAGCAGCTTAACCCAGAACTATGGCTACACCTTC
abundance: few; d_gene: .; j_gene: TRBJ1-4; len: 14; v_gene: TRBV29-1; CDR3aa: CSVCEGPYNEKLFF; CDR3nt: TGCAGCGTTTGTGAGGGGCCCTATAATGAAAAACTGTTTTTT
abundance: few; d_gene: .; j_gene: TRBJ1-3; len: 15; v_gene: TRBV6-6; CDR3aa: CASSTIGRLGNTIYF; CDR3nt: TGTGCCAGCAGCACTATCGGACGGCTGGGAAACACCATATATTTT
abundance: many; d_gene: TRBD2; j_gene: TRBJ2-5; len: 15; v_gene: TRBV7-2; CDR3aa: CASSLAPSGRETQYF; CDR3nt: TGTGCCAGCAGCTTAGCGCCTAGCGGGAGAGAGACCCAGTACTTC
abundance: many; d_gene: TRBD1; j_gene: TRBJ1-2; len: 13; v_gene: TRBV7-9; CDR3aa: CASSTGAQHGYTF; CDR3nt: TGTGCCAGCAGTACAGGGGCCCAACATGGCTACACCTTC
abundance: .; d_gene: .; j_gene: TRBJ1-3; len: 14; v_gene: TRBV20-1; CDR3aa: CSATLRGAGNTIYF; CDR3nt: TGCAGTGCCACCTTGCGTGGGGCCGGAAACACCATATATTTT
abundance: many; d_gene: .; j_gene: TRBJ1-5; len: 14; v_gene: TRBV28; CDR3aa: CASIGPFSNQPQHF; CDR3nt: TGTGCCAGCATCGGTCCTTTTAGCAATCAGCCCCAGCATTTT
abundance: many; d_gene: TRBD2; j_gene: TRBJ2-3; len: 15; v_gene: TRBV6-4; CDR3aa: CASSETSGGTDTQYF; CDR3nt: TGTGCCAGCAGTGAGACTAGCGGGGGCACAGATACGCAGTATTTT
abundance: many; d_gene: .; j_gene: TRBJ2-5; len: 14; v_gene: TRBV2; CDR3aa: CASSEALVGETQYF; CDR3nt: TGTGCCAGCAGTGAAGCTTTGGTCGGAGAGACCCAGTACTTC
abundance: many; d_gene: .; j_gene: TRBJ2-1; len: 15; v_gene: TRBV7-3; CDR3aa: CASSYVASEYNEQFF; CDR3nt: TGTGCCAGCAGCTATGTGGCTAGTGAATACAATGAGCAGTTCTTC
abundance: many; d_gene: TRBD1; j_gene: TRBJ2-7; len: 13; v_gene: TRBV27; CDR3aa: CASSGTGAYEQYF; CDR3nt: TGTGCCAGTTCCGGGACAGGGGCCTACGAGCAGTACTTC
abundance: .; d_gene: TRBD1; j_gene: TRBJ2-1; len: 18; v_gene: TRBV14; CDR3aa: CASSQAHGTGLTYNEQFF; CDR3nt: TGTGCCAGCAGCCAAGCGCACGGGACAGGGTTAACCTATAATGAGCAGTTCTTC
abundance: few; d_gene: .; j_gene: TRBJ1-1; len: 13; v_gene: TRBV29-1; CDR3aa: CSVEEAGRGEAFF; CDR3nt: TGCAGCGTTGAAGAAGCAGGGAGGGGGGAAGCTTTCTTT
abundance: many; d_gene: TRBD1; j_gene: TRBJ2-6; len: 16; v_gene: TRBV5-1; CDR3aa: CASSVMTGFGANVLTF; CDR3nt: TGCGCCAGCAGCGTTATGACAGGGTTCGGGGCCAACGTCCTGACTTTC
abundance: .; d_gene: TRBD2; j_gene: TRBJ2-3; len: 19; v_gene: TRBV5-4; CDR3aa: CASSRRLAGPTTSTDTQYF; CDR3nt: TGTGCCAGCAGCCGACGACTAGCGGGGCCTACAACTAGCACAGATACGCAGTATTTT
abundance: many; d_gene: .; j_gene: TRBJ2-7; len: 15; v_gene: TRBV20-1; CDR3aa: CSASWAGVSSYEQYF; CDR3nt: TGCAGTGCTAGTTGGGCGGGCGTAAGCTCCTACGAGCAGTACTTC
abundance: .; d_gene: TRBD2; j_gene: TRBJ2-1; len: 11; v_gene: TRBV29-1; CDR3aa: CSTGAGNEQFF; CDR3nt: TGCAGCACCGGAGCGGGAAATGAGCAGTTCTTC
abundance: many; d_gene: .; j_gene: TRBJ2-5; len: 16; v_gene: TRBV5-5; CDR3aa: CASSPSSLVWQETQYF; CDR3nt: TGTGCCAGCAGCCCGTCGTCCCTTGTGTGGCAAGAGACCCAGTACTTC
abundance: .; d_gene: TRBD2; j_gene: TRBJ2-3; len: 15; v_gene: TRBV20-1; CDR3aa: CSARDLSGKTDTQYF; CDR3nt: TGCAGTGCTAGAGACCTTAGCGGGAAAACAGATACGCAGTATTTT
abundance: .; d_gene: TRBD2; j_gene: TRBJ2-7; len: 14; v_gene: TRBV27; CDR3aa: CASSLGGRSYEQYF; CDR3nt: TGTGCCAGCAGTTTGGGGGGGAGGAGCTACGAGCAGTACTTC
abundance: many; d_gene: TRBD1; j_gene: TRBJ2-7; len: 14; v_gene: TRBV7-2; CDR3aa: CASSLPGQTYEQYF; CDR3nt: TGTGCCAGCAGCCTCCCGGGACAGACCTACGAGCAGTACTTC
abundance: few; d_gene: .; j_gene: TRBJ2-3; len: 14; v_gene: TRBV28; CDR3aa: CASSLRGFTDTQYF; CDR3nt: TGTGCCAGCAGTTTACGTGGGTTCACAGATACGCAGTATTTT
abundance: .; d_gene: TRBD1; j_gene: TRBJ2-1; len: 14; v_gene: TRBV7-3; CDR3aa: CASSTTGGGNEQFF; CDR3nt: TGTGCCAGCAGCACCACAGGGGGCGGGAATGAGCAGTTCTTC
abundance: .; d_gene: .; j_gene: TRBJ1-1; len: 13; v_gene: TRBV29-1; CDR3aa: CSVELGMNTEAFF; CDR3nt: TGCAGCGTTGAGCTGGGGATGAACACTGAAGCTTTCTTT
abundance: few; d_gene: .; j_gene: TRBJ2-1; len: 12; v_gene: TRBV29-1; CDR3aa: CSVVSNDNEQFF; CDR3nt: TGCAGCGTTGTGAGTAACGACAATGAGCAGTTCTTC
abundance: few; d_gene: .; j_gene: TRBJ2-5; len: 15; v_gene: TRBV5-5; CDR3aa: CASSSRFTRIETQYF; CDR3nt: TGTGCCAGCAGCAGCCGGTTTACTAGGATTGAGACCCAGTACTTC
abundance: .; d_gene: .; j_gene: TRBJ1-5; len: 12; v_gene: TRBV12-3/TRBV12-4; CDR3aa: CASSGFGQPQHF; CDR3nt: TGTGCCAGCAGCGGGTTCGGTCAGCCCCAGCATTTT
abundance: few; d_gene: .; j_gene: TRBJ1-1; len: 12; v_gene: TRBV10-3; CDR3aa: CAIMGAATEAFF; CDR3nt: TGTGCCATCATGGGGGCCGCCACTGAAGCTTTCTTT
abundance: few; d_gene: TRBD2; j_gene: TRBJ2-7; len: 13; v_gene: TRBV7-2; CDR3aa: CASSLREGYEQYF; CDR3nt: TGTGCCAGCAGCTTGCGGGAGGGGTACGAGCAGTACTTC